Presented here are 16 T cell receptor beta chains from one specimen sequenced in a study of shared clonotypes between healthy human individuals. Generated by immunoSEQ multiplex PCR, the TCRdb table keeps only in-frame clones and is missing some. The sample comprises about 980,000 clones, approximately 80% of which are singletons, and over 1.3% rests with the top ten. Sequenced material: memory CD4+ T cells sorted from blood. Noted subset: CD45RA-negative fraction. The receptor set was obtained from a man younger than 35 in good health.

The chain joins TRBV7-2 to TRBJ1-3, with a tentative D call TRBD1 (5 bases). The germline V gene encodes CDR1 SGHTA and CDR2 FQGNSA. This CDR3 comprises 15 residues. V gave up 5 bases and J gave up 2 bases, with 13 bases separating them. CDR3 sequence: CASSPEVGAGNTIYF. As DNA, the CDR3 is TGTGCCAGCAGCCCAGAGGTAGGGGCTGGAAACACCATATATTTT.

The chain combines TRBV5-1 with TRBJ2-6; D unclear. Germline V CDR1 and CDR2: SGHRS, YFSETQ. V was cut by 4 bases and J by 4 bases, with 15 bases left in between. This CDR3 comprises 16 residues. CDR3: CASSPVSSSGANVLTF. The CDR3 DNA reads TGCGCCAGCAGCCCAGTATCTTCGTCCGGGGCCAACGTCCTGACTTTC.

The chain has TRBV9 and TRBJ2-5; tentatively, D is TRBD2 (6 bases). Trimming pared 0 bases from V and 1 base from J, leaving 16 bases between. This CDR3 has 17 residues. Germline CDR1 SGDLS, CDR2 YYNGEE. CDR3 DNA sequence: TGTGCCAGCAGCGTAGGGAAAAGTGGGCGGGGCCAAGAGACCCAGTACTTC. Its protein is CASSVGKSGRGQETQYF.

The sample holds one count of this clone. The chain employs TRBV2 and TRBJ2-3, with 8 bases aligning to TRBD1. CDR3 size: 15 residues. Germline V gene sequence: CDR1 SNHLY, CDR2 FYNNEI. After removal of 6 bases from V and 0 bases from J, the junction contained 5 bases not matched to a gene. CDR3 bases: TGTGCCAGCAGGAAACAGGGGGTGAGCACAGATACGCAGTATTTT. Translating it yields CASRKQGVSTDTQYF.

The genes are TRBV27 and TRBJ2-5, with D tentatively TRBD1 (6 bases). Deletions cut 11 bases from V and 6 bases from J, with 28 bases between. The CDR3 has 16 residues. Germline CDR1 is MNHEY and CDR2 is SMNVEV (reference sequence). The CDR3 bases are TGTGCCCGGACCGTAACGAGGAGCCAGGGGAAAAAGACCCAGTACTTC. This sequence encodes CARTVTRSQGKKTQYF.

The table lists this clone with a few counts. The V call is TRBV11-2, the J call TRBJ2-1; a weak D match, TRBD2 (5 bases). V gave up 0 bases and J gave up 7 bases, with 13 bases separating them. Germline V CDR1 and CDR2: SGHAT, FQNNGV. The CDR3 loop spans 15 amino acids. CDR3 coding DNA: TGTGCCAGCAGCTTAGATGGAGGAGGTATTAATGAGCAGTTCTTC. This translates into CASSLDGGGINEQFF.

The chain uses TRBV2 and TRBJ1-4; tentatively, D is TRBD1 (6 bases). From germline, CDR1 is SNHLY and CDR2 FYNNEI. The CDR3 is made up of 16 amino acids. V lost 9 bases and J lost 0, with 17 bases in between. DNA of the CDR3: TGTGCCAGTACAGACGGCAGGGGCTCAACTAATGAAAAACTGTTTTTT. Protein sequence: CASTDGRGSTNEKLFF.

The chain couples TRBV6-5 to TRBJ1-2; 10 positions agree with TRBD1. Germline V gives CDR1 MNHEY, CDR2 SVGAGI. V gave up 10 bases and J gave up 8 bases; unmatched junction bases: 16. This CDR3 has 15 residues. In DNA, the CDR3 is TGTGCCACCACCCAGACTGGGGACAGGGGAGGCGGCTACACCTTC. Translation gives CATTQTGDRGGGYTF.

The CDR3 region has the DNA TGCGCCAGCAGTGAAACTAGCGGGTACAATGAGCAGTTCTTC. Protein sequence: CASSETSGYNEQFF. The V gene is TRBV10-2, the J gene TRBJ2-1, with TRBD2 matching 9 bases. CDR1 is WSHSY, CDR2 SAAADI, per germline. Trimming took 3 bases from V and 4 from J; bases not matched to a gene: 1. The CDR3 is 14 amino acids.

A single count supports this clone. The V call is TRBV7-2, the J call TRBJ2-4, with D unresolved. The CDR3 sequence is 12 residues long. Germline lookup yields CDR1 SGHTA and CDR2 FQGNSA. The V end was cut by 5 bases, the J end by 13 bases, with 15 bases between. CDR3 DNA sequence: TGTGCCAGCAGCCCCGGCGGATCAAGGCAGTACTTC. This encodes CASSPGGSRQYF.

This chain joins TRBV15 and TRBJ2-5, with no clear D. The germline V and J ends were trimmed by 0 bases and 4 bases, with 12 bases remaining between them. The CDR3 is 15 residues long. Germline-derived CDR1 and CDR2 are LNHNV and YYDKDF (reference sequence). This chain's CDR3 is CATSRESQLGETQYF. The CDR3 nucleotides are TGTGCCACCAGCAGAGAAAGCCAACTTGGAGAGACCCAGTACTTC. The whole variable domain, remainder taken from reference TRBV15 and TRBJ2-5, is DAMVIQNPRYQVTQFGKPVTLSCSQTLNHNVMYWYQQKSSQAPKLLFHYYDKDFNNEADTPDNFQSRRPNTSFCFLDIRSPGLGDTAMYLCATSRESQLGETQYFGPGTRLLVL.

The rearrangement uses TRBV7-8 and TRBJ1-3, with unresolved D. The CDR3 has 15 amino acids. Per the germline V gene, CDR1 is SGHVS and CDR2 is FQNEAQ. V was cut by 4 bases and J by 6 bases, with 16 bases left in between. CDR3 sequence (DNA): TGTGCCAGCAGCTCCCAGTATGAGGCTCAAAACACCATATATTTT. Its translation: CASSSQYEAQNTIYF.

This clone was detected a few times. This sequence joins TRBV28 and TRBJ1-4, with D perhaps matching TRBD1 (5 bases). This CDR3 contains 16 residues. Germline CDR1 is MDHEN and CDR2 is SYDVKM. Trimming removed 1 base from V and 4 bases from J, with 13 bases in between. The CDR3 loop reads CASSLSTGRINEKLFF. In DNA, the CDR3 is TGTGCCAGCAGTTTATCTACGGGACGGATTAATGAAAAACTGTTTTTT.

This chain uses TRBV11-2 with TRBJ2-2, with 9 bases matching TRBD1. CDR1 and CDR2 from the germline V gene are SGHAT and FQNNGV. J was trimmed by 2 bases and V by 2 bases; bases with no gene match: 9. CDR3 size: 18 residues. The CDR3 DNA sequence: TGTGCCAGCAGCTTAAGAGTCTTGGGACAGGGAAACACCGGGGAGCTGTTTTTT. Protein product: CASSLRVLGQGNTGELFF. The variable domain in full, with the rest retrieved from reference TRBV11-2 and TRBJ2-2, is EAGVAQSPRYKIIEKRQSVAFWCNPISGHATLYWYQQILGQGPKLLIQFQNNGVVDDSQLPKDRFSAERLKGVDSTLKIQPAKLEDSAVYLCASSLRVLGQGNTGELFFGEGSRLTVL.

Only a few counts were recorded for this clone. The chain joins TRBV5-4 to TRBJ2-3; 7 bases align to TRBD1. There are 14 residues in the CDR3. With V trimmed by 5 bases and J by 4 bases, 7 bases remained unmatched. Germline-derived CDR1 and CDR2 are SGHNT and YYREEE (reference sequence). CDR3 sequence reads: CASSSPTGADTQYF. Written as DNA, the CDR3 is TGTGCCAGCAGTTCACCCACAGGGGCAGATACGCAGTATTTT.

This chain joins TRBV19 and TRBJ2-2, with 7 bases aligning to TRBD1. Germline lookup yields CDR1 LNHDA and CDR2 SQIVND (reference sequence). The V gene end was trimmed by 3 bases and the J gene end by 5 bases; junction bases not matched to a gene: 3. CDR3 length: 14 residues. In DNA, the CDR3 is TGTGCCAGTAGTATCCGACAGGGTACCGGGGAGCTGTTTTTT. The encoded protein is CASSIRQGTGELFF.